The 29 T cell receptor beta chains below come from one sample, sequenced in a study of blood T cell repertoires in COVID-19. The protocol was immunoSEQ multiplex PCR, while the TCRdb copy is restricted to in-frame clones and leaves out a portion. The table lists approximately 120,000 clones, roughly 88% of them singletons. The sequenced material came from peripheral blood. These receptors came from a man between 45 and 60 years old with acute or convalescent COVID-19.

V usage is TRBV28 and J usage is TRBJ2-1; 8 positions agree with TRBD1. The CDR3 spans 15 residues. After removal of 4 bases from V and 4 bases from J, the junction contained 6 bases not matched to a gene. The germline V gene has CDR1 MDHEN and CDR2 SYDVKM. The CDR3 bases are TGTGCCAGCAGTTCAGGGGGCGAAGTGTACAATGAGCAGTTCTTC. Encoded protein: CASSSGGEVYNEQFF.

The CDR3 protein is CAWNRGYSGANVLTF. For the CDR3, the DNA is TGTGCCTGGAACAGGGGCTACTCTGGGGCCAACGTCCTGACTTTC. The rearrangement links TRBV30 to TRBJ2-6; 7 bases are a match to TRBD1. The V gene's germline CDR1 is GTSNPN and CDR2 SVGIG (reference sequence). J lost 0 bases, V lost 4 bases, and 3 bases had no gene match. The CDR3 is 15 amino acids.

The genes are TRBV21-1 and TRBJ2-3; TRBD2 is taken as the D call from the table, unchecked against the DNA. TRBV21-1 constitutes a pseudogene. This CDR3 region has 16 residues. The CDR3 sequence: CASSKVTETSTDTQYF. CDR3 DNA: TGTGCCAGCAGCAAAGTGACGGAGACTAGCACAGATACGCAGTATTTT.

The rearrangement uses TRBV4-2 and TRBJ2-5; D may be TRBD2 (6 bases). Germline loops: CDR1 LGHNA, CDR2 YNFKEQ. V lost 3 bases and J lost 1, with 9 bases in between. The CDR3 sequence is 14 residues long. The CDR3: CASSQVGGQETQYF. The CDR3 DNA reads as TGTGCCAGCAGCCAGGTGGGGGGCCAAGAGACCCAGTACTTC.

CDR3 coding DNA: TGTGCCAGCTGGGGACAGGGAACACAAGAGACCCAGTACTTC. Protein: CASWGQGTQETQYF. J is TRBJ2-5 and V is TRBV5-4, with TRBD1 matching 9 bases. V lost 7 bases to trimming and J lost 2 bases; unmatched junction nucleotides: 6. The CDR3 sequence is 14 residues long. Germline CDR1 reads SGHNT; CDR2 reads YYREEE (reference sequence).

This rearrangement joins TRBV11-3 to TRBJ2-5, with D tentatively TRBD2 (5 bases). Germline V gene lookup returns CDR1 SGHNT and CDR2 YENEEA. The length of the CDR3 is 13 residues. V was trimmed by 1 base and J by 3 bases, leaving 6 bases between them. The CDR3 nucleotides are TGTGCCAGCAGCTTAGCTAGCAAAGAGACCCAGTACTTC. This gives the protein CASSLASKETQYF. The complete variable domain, with remaining parts taken from reference TRBV11-3 and TRBJ2-5, reads EAGVVQSPRYKIIEKKQPVAFWCNPISGHNTLYWYLQNLGQGPELLIRYENEEAVDDSQLPKDRFSAERLKGVDSTLKIQPAELGDSAVYLCASSLASKETQYFGPGTRLLVL.

The chain recombines TRBV6-2 or TRBV6-3 with TRBJ2-7; D is ambiguous. Trimming took 0 bases from V and 5 from J, leaving 5 bases between them. The CDR3 totals 12 residues. CDR1 MNHEY and CDR2 SVGEGT come from the germline V gene. The CDR3 DNA follows: TGTGCCAGCAGTTACTCGGGCCACGAGCAGTACTTC. It specifies CASSYSGHEQYF.

This chain connects TRBV6-5 to TRBJ1-6, with 8 positions matching TRBD1. The CDR3 contains 14 residues. Germline CDR1 and CDR2: MNHEY and SVGAGI. V lost 3 bases, J lost 9 bases, and 4 bases stayed unmatched. The CDR3 region is CASSYLDRVSPLHF. CDR3 in DNA: TGTGCCAGCAGTTATTTGGACAGGGTTTCACCCCTCCACTTT.

J is TRBJ2-2 and V is TRBV5-1; D might be TRBD1 (5 bases). With 4 bases removed from V and 7 bases from J, the gap between germline ends came to 17 bases. The V gene's germline CDR1 is SGHRS and CDR2 YFSETQ. The CDR3 has 15 amino acids. DNA of the CDR3: TGCGCCAGCAGCCCATGGGGCAGGGCGGACGGGGAGCTGTTTTTT. This gives the protein CASSPWGRADGELFF.

The chain carries TRBV11-3 and TRBJ1-2, with a tentative D call TRBD1 (5 bases). The V gene lost 4 bases and the J gene lost 3 bases, with 9 bases spanning the gap. CDR3 length: 13 residues. CDR1 is SGHNT, CDR2 YENEEA, per germline. This chain's CDR3 is CASSWTPYYGYTF. The CDR3 coding sequence is TGTGCCAGCAGCTGGACACCCTACTATGGCTACACCTTC. Drawing the rest from reference TRBV11-3 and TRBJ1-2, the complete variable domain is EAGVVQSPRYKIIEKKQPVAFWCNPISGHNTLYWYLQNLGQGPELLIRYENEEAVDDSQLPKDRFSAERLKGVDSTLKIQPAELGDSAVYLCASSWTPYYGYTFGSGTRLTVV.

This clone was seen only once. The chain employs TRBV12-3 or TRBV12-4 and TRBJ1-1; D is unresolved. The ends were cut back, 8 bases at V and 5 bases at J, with 15 bases in the middle. CDR3 length: 13 residues. In DNA, the CDR3 is TGTGCCAGCTCGAGGGCGCTGGGGACTGAAGCTTTCTTT. It codes for CASSRALGTEAFF.

CDR3 coding DNA: TGCAGTGCTAGTACAGGCGGTAATGGCTACACCTTC. Protein: CSASTGGNGYTF. J is TRBJ1-2 and V is TRBV20-1; D perhaps matches TRBD1 (5 bases). Trimming left V 3 bases short and J 6 bases short, with 11 bases between. The CDR3 is 12 residues long. The germline gives CDR1 DFQATT, CDR2 SNEGSKA (reference sequence).

The chain employs TRBV11-3 and TRBJ2-7, with TRBD2 identical over 8 bases. The CDR3 loop spans 16 amino acids. V dropped 1 base and J dropped 3; count of bases not matched to a gene: 8. Germline assignment: CDR1 SGHNT and CDR2 YENEEA. CDR3 amino acids: CASSLGSLGLVYEQYF. The DNA for the CDR3 is TGTGCCAGCAGCTTAGGCTCCCTGGGACTAGTCTACGAGCAGTACTTC.

This sequence joins TRBV18 and TRBJ1-4, with a possible D match to TRBD1 (6 bases). V was shortened by 4 bases and J by 4 bases, with 16 bases between the two germline ends. Per germline, CDR1 KGHSH and CDR2 LQKENI. This CDR3 has 16 residues. The chain's CDR3 is CASSQDRPPINEKLFF. CDR3 sequence (DNA): TGTGCCAGCTCACAAGACAGGCCCCCGATTAATGAAAAACTGTTTTTT.

This clone has more than one count but fewer than ten. J is TRBJ1-6 and V is TRBV19; D not resolved. This CDR3 has 13 amino acids. V lost 3 bases and J 7 bases, leaving 7 bases between the germline ends. Germline lookup yields CDR1 LNHDA and CDR2 SQIVND (reference sequence). DNA for the CDR3: TGTGCCAGTAGTATGAACGAGAATTCACCCCTCCACTTT. This translates into CASSMNENSPLHF.

V usage is TRBV29-1 and J usage is TRBJ2-2; the D gene is possibly TRBD2 (6 bases). The CDR3 has 12 amino acids. Trimming pared 5 bases from V and 5 bases from J, leaving 9 bases between. The germline V gene encodes CDR1 SQVTM and CDR2 ANQGSEA. CDR3 protein: CSVSRGTGELFF. The CDR3 DNA reads as TGCAGCGTTAGCCGGGGGACCGGGGAGCTGTTTTTT.

V gene TRBV7-2 combines with J gene TRBJ1-1, with D possibly matching TRBD1 (5 bases). The CDR3 loop spans 13 amino acids. V dropped 3 bases and J dropped 5 bases, with 10 bases sitting between them. Germline V gives CDR1 SGHTA, CDR2 FQGNSA. The CDR3 coding sequence is TGTGCCAGCAGCTTGCGCGGGGGGACTGAAGCTTTCTTT. Encoded protein: CASSLRGGTEAFF.

This chain joins TRBV15 and TRBJ2-5; TRBD2 is a possible D gene (6 bases). Per germline, CDR1 LNHNV and CDR2 YYDKDF (reference sequence). The CDR3 has 16 residues. V was cut by 0 bases and J by 3 bases, with 14 bases left in between. CDR3 sequence reads: CATSRDPLARKETQYF. CDR3 coding DNA: TGTGCCACCAGCAGAGACCCTCTAGCGCGGAAAGAGACCCAGTACTTC.

The chain couples TRBV7-8 to TRBJ2-7, with a weak D call TRBD2 (6 bases). Trimming took off 1 base at V and 7 bases at J, with 17 bases between the two ends. There are 15 residues in the CDR3. Germline V gene lookup returns CDR1 SGHVS and CDR2 FQNEAQ. The chain's CDR3 is CASSLVSPGEGEQYF. For the CDR3, the DNA is TGTGCCAGCAGCTTAGTGTCACCGGGAGAGGGGGAGCAGTACTTC.

This chain uses TRBV29-1 with TRBJ2-7; maybe TRBD2 (6 bases). There are 14 residues in the CDR3. V was cut by 6 bases and J by 0 bases, with 15 bases left in between. CDR1 and CDR2 (germline): SQVTM, ANQGSEA. The CDR3 DNA sequence: TGCAGCGTGGGACCGGGACTCCACTCCTACGAGCAGTACTTC. This gives the protein CSVGPGLHSYEQYF.

CDR3 region: CASSEKAGNAYEQYF. CDR3 nucleotides: TGCGCCAGCAGTGAGAAGGCAGGTAACGCCTACGAGCAGTACTTC. V usage is TRBV10-1 and J usage is TRBJ2-7; D not resolved. The V and J ends lost 2 bases and 2 bases respectively, with 13 bases between them. Germline V CDR1 and CDR2: WNHNN, SYGVQD (reference sequence). This CDR3 spans 15 amino acids.

The chain joins TRBV27 to TRBJ2-7, with 11 bases fitting TRBD2. This CDR3 has 14 amino acids. Trimming removed 5 bases from V and 6 bases from J; junction bases left unmatched: 6. Germline CDR1 and CDR2: MNHEY and SMNVEV (reference sequence). This CDR3 reads CASSPSGGSREQYF. DNA for the CDR3: TGTGCCAGCAGTCCTAGCGGGGGGAGCCGCGAGCAGTACTTC.

This chain links TRBV5-1 with TRBJ1-1; D remains unclear. The CDR3 extends over 14 amino acids. Trimming took 6 bases from V and 2 from J, leaving 14 bases between them. Germline CDR1 reads SGHRS; CDR2 reads YFSETQ. The CDR3 protein is CASKYREINTEAFF. The DNA for the CDR3 is TGCGCCAGCAAATATCGGGAGATCAACACTGAAGCTTTCTTT.

The chain recombines TRBV6-5 with TRBJ1-1, with D perhaps TRBD1 (6 bases). V dropped 6 bases and J dropped 4 bases, with 12 bases sitting between them. CDR1 is MNHEY and CDR2 is SVGAGI in the germline V gene. The CDR3 is made up of 13 amino acids. CDR3 DNA sequence: TGTGCCAGCAGCGTACAGGGCGGCACTGAAGCTTTCTTT. Translated: CASSVQGGTEAFF.

This chain joins TRBV19 and TRBJ2-3; 8 bases fit TRBD2. CDR3 size: 14 residues. The germline V gene encodes CDR1 LNHDA and CDR2 SQIVND (reference sequence). The V segment lost 6 bases and the J segment 0 bases; nucleotides outside the gene matches: 2. The DNA for the CDR3 is TGTGCCAGTAGACTAGCGGCTAGCACAGATACGCAGTATTTT. Residues: CASRLAASTDTQYF.

The genes are TRBV7-2 and TRBJ2-2; TRBD2 agrees at 9 bases. This CDR3 is 16 amino acids long. From germline, CDR1 is SGHTA and CDR2 FQGNSA. The J segment lost 6 bases and the V segment lost 5 bases, leaving 10 bases of the junction unmatched. CDR3 DNA: TGTGCCAGCAGCCTCCAGCCAGCGGGAGGATCCGGGGAGCTGTTTTTT. Protein product: CASSLQPAGGSGELFF.

This clone appeared a few times. This chain joins TRBV19 and TRBJ1-2, with 11 bases aligning to TRBD1. V lost 10 bases to trimming and J lost 5 bases; unmatched junction nucleotides: 6. Looked up from germline, CDR1 is LNHDA and CDR2 is SQIVND (reference sequence). CDR3 size: 13 residues. Written as DNA, the CDR3 is TGTGCCACCCAGGACAGGGGGCGATATGGCTACACCTTC. Translated: CATQDRGRYGYTF.

V is TRBV12-5 and J is TRBJ1-6; 9 bases match TRBD1. This CDR3 is built from 15 residues. CDR1 is LGHNT and CDR2 is FRNRAP in the germline V gene. The trim removed 4 bases at V and 7 bases at J, leaving 5 bases unmatched. The CDR3 here is CASGSGQGLNSPLHF. The DNA of the CDR3 is TGTGCTAGTGGTTCCGGACAGGGGCTGAATTCACCCCTCCACTTT.

The chain uses TRBV3-1 (or the pseudogene TRBV3-2) and TRBJ2-5, with D perhaps TRBD2 (6 bases). The CDR3 totals 13 residues. Germline values: CDR1 LGHDT, CDR2 YNNKEL (reference sequence). Trimming removed 3 bases at V and 5 bases at J, with 10 bases between. The CDR3 region is CASSHGGVETQYF. DNA of the CDR3: TGTGCCAGCAGCCACGGAGGGGTGGAGACCCAGTACTTC.